A selection of T cell receptor beta chains follows, all from one sample in a study of CD8+ T cells in alopecia areata. Profiled with immunoSEQ multiplex PCR; TCRdb holds only in-frame clones, not every one. Among about 300,000 clones listed, nearly 60% were seen once. The sample consisted of CD4+ T cells sorted from blood, taken at week 24, from a patient treated with tofacitinib. The receptors stem from a human donor with alopecia areata. The CDR3 runs from the conserved cysteine through the conserved F or W. Fields, in order: J gene, clone size, V gene, D gene, CDR3 DNA, CDR3 protein. The D gene is left open where the match is weak. Not every row has a clone size; where given, it reads once, few, many or a size class.

TRBJ2-6 | - | TRBV5-1 | - | TGCGCCAGCAGCTCACAGGGACCGGCGTCTGGGGCCAACGTCCTGACTTTC | CASSSQGPASGANVLTF
TRBJ2-5 | - | TRBV18 | - | TGTGCCAGTCACCACCGGGCGGAGACCCAGTACTTC | CASHHRAETQYF
TRBJ1-6 | - | TRBV27 | - | TGTGCCAGCAGTCGGGGGAATTCACCCCTCCACTTT | CASSRGNSPLHF
TRBJ2-3 | - | TRBV6-6 | TRBD1 | TGTGCCAGCAGTCCCGGTGGACAGGGGGCGACAGATACGCAGTATTTT | CASSPGGQGATDTQYF
TRBJ2-7 | - | TRBV29-1 | TRBD1 | TGCAGCGTAAACGGACAGGGGAGCTCCTACGAGCAGTACTTC | CSVNGQGSSYEQYF
TRBJ1-5 | - | TRBV29-1 | - | TGCAGCGTTGGGGGAAATCAGCCCCAGCATTTT | CSVGGNQPQHF
TRBJ2-7 | - | TRBV7-9 | - | TGTGCCAGCCAAACTACCCCTTACGAGCAGTACTTC | CASQTTPYEQYF
TRBJ2-1 | - | TRBV5-1 | TRBD2 | TGCGCCAGCAGCTTCCAGCGGGGGGGCACCAATGAGCAGTTCTTC | CASSFQRGGTNEQFF
TRBJ1-6 | - | TRBV6-5 | - | TGTGCCAGCAGTTACTACGTCGGGGGCAGGAATTCACCCCTCCACTTT | CASSYYVGGRNSPLHF
TRBJ1-5 | - | TRBV23-1 | - | TGCGCCAGCAGTCGGATTAGCAATCAGCCCCAGCATTTT | CASSRISNQPQHF
TRBJ2-3 | - | TRBV7-8 | - | TGTGCCAGCAGGGTAGGGGGAGATACGCAGTATTTT | CASRVGGDTQYF
TRBJ2-3 | - | TRBV11-3 | - | TGTGCCAGCAGCTTAGGCCTAAGCACAGATACGCAGTATTTT | CASSLGLSTDTQYF
TRBJ2-3 | few | TRBV30 | - | TGTGCCTTGACCCTGGCAGATACGCAGTATTTT | CALTLADTQYF
TRBJ1-2 | - | TRBV7-9 | - | TGTGCCAGCAGCCCCCAAGTGAGCTATGGCTACACCTTC | CASSPQVSYGYTF
TRBJ2-7 | - | TRBV6-5 | TRBD1 | TGTGCCAGCAGTCTTACCGGACAGGGACTCTACGAGCAGTACTTC | CASSLTGQGLYEQYF
TRBJ2-7 | - | TRBV27 | TRBD1 | TGTGCCAGCAGTCCCTGGACAGGGTTGGAGCAGTACTTC | CASSPWTGLEQYF
TRBJ1-2 | - | TRBV5-1 | - | TGCGCCAGCAGCTCCCAAAGCTCCTATGGCTACACCTTC | CASSSQSSYGYTF
TRBJ1-1 | - | TRBV6-5 | TRBD1 | TGTGCCAGCAGTTACCGGACAGGGGTCGCTTTCTTT | CASSYRTGVAFF
TRBJ1-1 | few | TRBV29-1 | - | TGCAGCGTTGCATTCGGGAGGGCTGAAGCTTTCTTT | CSVAFGRAEAFF
TRBJ1-2 | few | TRBV7-2 | - | TGTGCCAGCAGCCTCTGGGACGGAGGAGATGGCTACACCTTC | CASSLWDGGDGYTF
TRBJ1-4 | few | TRBV7-2 | - | TGTGCCAGCAGCCGCGGAGACGGTATGGAAAAACTGTTTTTT | CASSRGDGMEKLFF
TRBJ1-2 | - | TRBV30 | - | TGTGCCTGGAGTCCTACAGGGTATGGCTACACCTTC | CAWSPTGYGYTF
TRBJ2-3 | - | TRBV13 | TRBD2 | TGTGCCAGCAGCCGAGGGGGACTAGGCACAGATACGCAGTATTTT | CASSRGGLGTDTQYF
TRBJ2-1 | - | TRBV11-2 | TRBD2 | TGTGCCAGCAGCTCACTGACTAGCGGGGGACCTTCCTACAATGAGCAGTTCTTC | CASSSLTSGGPSYNEQFF
TRBJ1-4 | - | TRBV5-6 | - | TGTGCCAGCAGCCGCGGAGCAACCGGTATGACTAATGAAAAACTGTTTTTT | CASSRGATGMTNEKLFF
TRBJ1-4 | - | TRBV4-1 | - | TGCGCCAGCAGCCTCCGAGGGTCGGGCACTAATGAAAAACTGTTTTTT | CASSLRGSGTNEKLFF
TRBJ2-7 | - | TRBV7-9 | - | TGTGCCAGCAGCTCCTCGAGGGGCCCACACTACGAGCAGTACTTC | CASSSSRGPHYEQYF
TRBJ2-2 | - | TRBV6-1 | TRBD2 | TGTGCCAGCAGGGAACTAGCGGGGGGAACGAACACCGGGGAGCTGTTTTTT | CASRELAGGTNTGELFF